The 14 T cell receptor beta chains below come from one sample, sequenced in a study of CD8 T cells in ankylosing spondylitis. Each CDR3 protein is one row after TCRdb ran MiXCR on the 5' RACE reads. The sample shows approximately 110,000 distinct CDR3 sequences, nearly 25% of them seen only once. Sequencing was done on a sample of synovial fluid, either unsorted or a sorted T cell fraction (not recorded which). Source of these receptors: a male donor with ankylosing spondylitis.

This clonotype was seen a handful of times. The CDR3 region is CSARDMYQETQYF. The CDR3, as DNA: TGCAGTGCTAGAGATATGTACCAAGAGACCCAGTACTTC. The V and J genes are TRBV20-1 and TRBJ2-5; no definite D call. Per germline, CDR1 DFQATT and CDR2 SNEGSKA (reference sequence). The length of the CDR3 is 13 residues. Trimming removed 0 bases from V and 0 bases from J, with 5 bases in between.

The CDR3 loop reads CASSLVGGRVDEQFF. For the CDR3, the DNA is TGTGCCAGCAGCTTAGTAGGCGGGAGGGTAGATGAGCAGTTCTTC. The chain carries TRBV7-2 and TRBJ2-1, with 9 bases matching TRBD2. The CDR3 has 15 amino acids. Trimming took 1 base from V and 8 from J; bases not matched to a gene: 6. Looked up from germline, CDR1 is SGHTA and CDR2 is FQGNSA.

This clonotype was detected many times. This chain connects TRBV29-1 to TRBJ2-1, with 10 bases that match TRBD2. V trimming: 6 bases; J trimming: 8 bases; junction bases outside the gene matches: 4. In germline, CDR1 is SQVTM, CDR2 ANQGSEA. The CDR3 is 12 amino acids. The CDR3 sequence is CSVPLAGDEQFF. The CDR3 bases are TGCAGCGTCCCTCTAGCGGGAGATGAGCAGTTCTTC.

There are a few counts of this clonotype. The chain uses TRBV19 and TRBJ1-1; TRBD1 might be the D (5 bases). Between the trimmed V and J ends, which lost 1 base and 4 bases, there was a span of 13 bases. CDR1 and CDR2 (germline): LNHDA, SQIVND (reference sequence). This CDR3 comprises 15 residues. CDR3 DNA sequence: TGTGCCAGTAGTATAGGTCAGGGCCGGGGCACTGAAGCTTTCTTT. This sequence encodes CASSIGQGRGTEAFF. Full variable domain (missing parts from reference TRBV19 and TRBJ1-1): DGGITQSPKYLFRKEGQNVTLSCEQNLNHDAMYWYRQDPGQGLRLIYYSQIVNDFQKGDIAEGYSVSREKKESFPLTVTSAQKNPTAFYLCASSIGQGRGTEAFFGQGTRLTVV.

The chain has TRBV5-1 and TRBJ2-5, with TRBD1 as a possible D gene (6 bases). Germline CDR1 and CDR2: SGHRS and YFSETQ. Trimming pared 1 base from V and 5 bases from J, leaving 12 bases between. The CDR3 is 14 residues long. As DNA, the CDR3 is TGCGCCAGCAGCTTGTCCTCAGGGGCCGAGACCCAGTACTTC. As protein: CASSLSSGAETQYF.

This clonotype was seen repeatedly, ten times or more. The chain links TRBV5-1 to TRBJ2-3; TRBD1 matches 7 bases. J gave up 6 bases and V 3 bases, and 7 bases lay outside the gene matches. The CDR3 loop spans 14 amino acids. CDR1 is SGHRS, CDR2 YFSETQ, per germline. The CDR3 region is CASSWTGRRDTQYF. The CDR3 DNA reads as TGCGCCAGCAGCTGGACAGGCCGCAGGGATACGCAGTATTTT. Complete variable domain (other parts from reference TRBV5-1 and TRBJ2-3): KAGVTQTPRYLIKTRGQQVTLSCSPISGHRSVSWYQQTPGQGLQFLFEYFSETQRNKGNFPGRFSGRQFSNSRSEMNVSTLELGDSALYLCASSWTGRRDTQYFGPGTRLTVL.

This chain connects TRBV7-2 to TRBJ1-2, with D hard to call. CDR3 size: 14 residues. The germline CDR1 and CDR2 sequences are SGHTA and FQGNSA. With 0 bases removed from V and 2 bases from J, the gap between germline ends came to 7 bases. The CDR3 nucleotides are TGTGCCAGCAGCTTAGCTGGGGTAAACTATGGCTACACCTTC. It specifies CASSLAGVNYGYTF.

The chain has TRBV20-1 and TRBJ2-3; no clear D. The V end lost 0 bases, the J end lost 5 bases, and 15 bases lay between the germline ends. The CDR3 contains 15 residues. The germline gives CDR1 DFQATT, CDR2 SNEGSKA (reference sequence). This CDR3 reads CSARDAISGVDTQYF. The CDR3 DNA reads TGCAGTGCTAGAGACGCTATCTCGGGTGTAGATACGCAGTATTTT.

This clonotype was seen ten or more times. The chain employs TRBV13 and TRBJ1-3, with a tentative D call TRBD1 (6 bases). CDR1 and CDR2 from the germline V gene are PRHDT and FYEKMQ (reference sequence). The V gene lost 5 bases and the J gene lost 0 bases, with 17 bases spanning the gap. The length of the CDR3 is 17 residues. CDR3 amino acids: CASSLEGEADSGNTIYF. The CDR3 DNA sequence: TGTGCCAGCAGCCTTGAGGGGGAAGCCGACTCTGGAAACACCATATATTTT.

This clonotype came up once. J is TRBJ1-4 and V is TRBV12-3 or TRBV12-4, with D perhaps matching TRBD1 (6 bases). The V gene lost 7 bases and the J gene lost 8 bases, with 17 bases spanning the gap. The CDR3 is made up of 14 amino acids. This chain's CDR3 is CASTQGGVGEKLFF. The CDR3, as DNA: TGTGCCAGCACCCAAGGGGGGGTCGGGGAAAAACTGTTTTTT.

The chain links TRBV5-1 to TRBJ1-1; D is unclear. The CDR3 has 15 residues. Trimming removed 1 base from V and 4 bases from J, with 14 bases in between. CDR1 and CDR2 from the germline V gene are SGHRS and YFSETQ. The CDR3 is CASSLKREVGTEAFF. CDR3 in DNA: TGCGCCAGCAGCTTGAAAAGGGAGGTGGGCACTGAAGCTTTCTTT.

V and J are TRBV7-8 and TRBJ1-1, with unresolved D. Germline V gene lookup returns CDR1 SGHVS and CDR2 FQNEAQ. The V gene lost 5 bases and the J gene lost 5 bases, with 15 bases spanning the gap. This CDR3 has 14 amino acids. The CDR3 DNA reads TGTGCCAGCAGCCCTCTAGCTTCACGGACTGAAGCTTTCTTT. As protein: CASSPLASRTEAFF. Variable domain in full (rest from reference TRBV7-8 and TRBJ1-1): GAGVSQSPRYKVAKRGQDVALRCDPISGHVSLFWYQQALGQGPEFLTYFQNEAQLDKSGLPSDRFFAERPEGSVSTLKIQRTQQEDSAVYLCASSPLASRTEAFFGQGTRLTVV.

This chain connects TRBV24-1 to TRBJ2-2; tentatively, D is TRBD1 or TRBD2 (6 bases each). CDR1 is KGHDR, CDR2 SFDVKD, per germline. CDR3 length: 13 amino acids. V dropped 12 bases and J dropped 1 base, with 11 bases sitting between them. The CDR3: CAAGGLNTGELFF. The CDR3 coding sequence is TGTGCCGCCGGGGGCCTGAACACCGGGGAGCTGTTTTTT.

The table lists this clonotype with a few counts. J is TRBJ1-6 and V is TRBV5-4; 7 bases map to TRBD1. CDR3 length: 17 residues. Trimming at V came to 4 bases and at J to 7 bases, leaving 14 bases not matched to a gene. Germline V CDR1 and CDR2: SGHNT, YYREEE (reference sequence). CDR3 sequence (DNA): TGTGCCAGCAGCCCCGAGGGCCGTAGACAGGGAAATTCACCCCTCCACTTT. Protein product: CASSPEGRRQGNSPLHF. The complete variable domain, with remaining parts taken from reference TRBV5-4 and TRBJ1-6, reads ETGVTQSPTHLIKTRGQQVTLRCSSQSGHNTVSWYQQALGQGPQFIFQYYREEENGRGNFPPRFSGLQFPNYSSELNVNALELDDSALYLCASSPEGRRQGNSPLHFGNGTRLTVT.